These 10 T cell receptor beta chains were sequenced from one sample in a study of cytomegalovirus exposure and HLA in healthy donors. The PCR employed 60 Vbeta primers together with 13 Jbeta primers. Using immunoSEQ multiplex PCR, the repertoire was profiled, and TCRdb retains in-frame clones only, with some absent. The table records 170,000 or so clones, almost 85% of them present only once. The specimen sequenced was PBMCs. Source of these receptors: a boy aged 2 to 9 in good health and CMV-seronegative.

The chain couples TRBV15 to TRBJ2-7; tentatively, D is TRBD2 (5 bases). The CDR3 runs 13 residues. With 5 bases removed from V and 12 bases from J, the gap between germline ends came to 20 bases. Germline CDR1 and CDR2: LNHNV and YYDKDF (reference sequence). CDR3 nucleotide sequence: TGTGCCACCAGCGCAGGAGTAGAGGGTGGTAGGTACTTC. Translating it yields CATSAGVEGGRYF.

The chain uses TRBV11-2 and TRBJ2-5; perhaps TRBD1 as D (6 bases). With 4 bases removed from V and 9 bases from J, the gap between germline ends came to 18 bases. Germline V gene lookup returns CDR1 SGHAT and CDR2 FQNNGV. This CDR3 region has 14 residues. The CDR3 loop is CASSSIRQDQAQYF. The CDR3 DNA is TGTGCCAGCAGCTCGATCCGACAGGACCAGGCCCAGTACTTC.

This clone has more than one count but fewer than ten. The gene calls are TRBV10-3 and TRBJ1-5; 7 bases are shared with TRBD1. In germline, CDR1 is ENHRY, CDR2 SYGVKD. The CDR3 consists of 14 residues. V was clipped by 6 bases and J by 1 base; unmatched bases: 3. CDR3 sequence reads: CAIRGTESNQPQHF. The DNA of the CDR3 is TGTGCCATCAGAGGGACAGAAAGCAATCAGCCCCAGCATTTT.

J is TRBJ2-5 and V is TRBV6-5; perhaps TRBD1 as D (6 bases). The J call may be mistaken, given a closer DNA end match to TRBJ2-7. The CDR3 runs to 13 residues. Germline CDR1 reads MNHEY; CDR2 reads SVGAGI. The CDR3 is CASSRDISYEQYF. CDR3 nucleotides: TGTGCCAGCAGTCGGGACATTTCCTACGAGCAGTACTTC.

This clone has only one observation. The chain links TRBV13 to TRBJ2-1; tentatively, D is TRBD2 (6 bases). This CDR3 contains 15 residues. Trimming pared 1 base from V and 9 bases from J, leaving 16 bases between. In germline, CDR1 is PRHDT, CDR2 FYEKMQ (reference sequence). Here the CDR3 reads CASSLDGSGWSEQFF. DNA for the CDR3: TGTGCCAGCAGCTTAGACGGGAGTGGTTGGAGTGAGCAGTTCTTC.

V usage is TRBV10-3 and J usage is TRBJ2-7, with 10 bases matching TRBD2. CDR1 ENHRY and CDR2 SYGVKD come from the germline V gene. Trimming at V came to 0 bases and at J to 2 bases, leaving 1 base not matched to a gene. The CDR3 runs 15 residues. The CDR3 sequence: CAISESSGRAYEQYF. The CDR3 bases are TGTGCCATCAGTGAGTCGAGCGGGAGGGCCTACGAGCAGTACTTC.

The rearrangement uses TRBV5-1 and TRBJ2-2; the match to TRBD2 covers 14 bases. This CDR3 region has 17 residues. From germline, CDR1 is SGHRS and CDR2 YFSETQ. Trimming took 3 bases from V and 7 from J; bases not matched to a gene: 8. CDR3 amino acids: CASSYGLAGGSGGELFF. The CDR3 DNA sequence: TGCGCCAGCAGCTACGGACTAGCGGGAGGTTCAGGCGGGGAGCTGTTTTTT.

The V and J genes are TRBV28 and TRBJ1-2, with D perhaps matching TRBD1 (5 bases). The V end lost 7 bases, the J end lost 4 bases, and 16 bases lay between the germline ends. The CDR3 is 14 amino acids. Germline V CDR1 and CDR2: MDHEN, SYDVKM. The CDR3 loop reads CASKADSVFYGYTF. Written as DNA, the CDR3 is TGTGCCAGCAAGGCCGACAGCGTGTTCTATGGCTACACCTTC.

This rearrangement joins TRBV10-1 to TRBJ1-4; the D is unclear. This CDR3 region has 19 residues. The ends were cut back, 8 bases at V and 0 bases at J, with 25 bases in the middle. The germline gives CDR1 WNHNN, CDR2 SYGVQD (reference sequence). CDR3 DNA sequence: TGCGCCAGCTCTGAGTGTGGGGAGAAAAAGCCCCCAACTAATGAAAAACTGTTTTTT. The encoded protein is CASSECGEKKPPTNEKLFF.

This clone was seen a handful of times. The CDR3 sequence is CASSSEGRSYNEQFF. In DNA, the CDR3 is TGTGCCAGCAGCTCGGAGGGGCGGTCCTACAATGAGCAGTTCTTC. J is TRBJ2-1 and V is TRBV7-9, with D maybe TRBD2 (6 bases). This CDR3 spans 15 amino acids. The germline gives CDR1 SEHNR, CDR2 FQNEAQ (reference sequence). V was pared by 4 bases and J by 1 base, with 11 bases between.